This T cell receptor (beta chain) was found in a study of cytomegalovirus exposure and HLA in healthy donors. The CDR3 covers 14 residues. Germline V gene data show CDR1 as SGHTA and CDR2 as FQGTGA. Trimming shortened V by 1 base and J by 1 base, and 7 bases separated the two germline ends. Study findings and constraints: In a later analysis, across HLA loci, associated TCR counts were highest for DRB1, lowest for HLA-C. Sequencing likely generated an artifact that appeared as a cluster of highly shared sequence variants. Later analysis identified a missense DCLRE1C variant that was linked to TCR beta V- and J-gene trimming. In an earlier analysis, about 87% or about 30%: the productive usage of most TCR beta V segments.

PCR primers comprised 60 Vbeta and 13 Jbeta primers. Repertoires were generated with immunoSEQ multiplex PCR, while TCRdb's copy carries only in-frame clones and drops some. The table includes some 150,000 clones, just under 85% detected once. In the case of this clone: Its matching antigen is unknown.

The source is a woman aged 40 to 49 in good health and CMV-seronegative. The chain has TRBV7-3 and TRBJ1-1, with D hard to call. What was sequenced was PBMCs. The CDR3 region has the DNA TGTGCCAGCAGCTTAAGTGGAGGGAACACTGAAGCTTTCTTT. This codes for CASSLSGGNTEAFF.